What follows are 25 T cell receptor beta chains derived from one specimen sequenced in a study of post-analysis software for immune sequencing data. Study observations and caveats: Relative to controls, patients had about 5 TRBV segments at higher frequency, with TRBV5-6, TRBV5-1 and TRBV20-1 among these.

Unique molecular identifiers featured in each of the TCR beta cDNA libraries. TCRdb reprocessed the PCR reads via MiXCR and lists one record per CDR3 protein. The table lists some 890,000 distinct CDR3 sequences, roughly 50% of them singletons. These TCRs are of unknown antigen specificity. Input material: blood. These receptors were collected from a girl under 18 with multiple sclerosis.

This clonotype came up a few times. This chain links TRBV29-1 with TRBJ2-7, with D unclear. Near its end, the DNA agrees better with TRBJ2-5, so the J call may be wrong. This CDR3 is built from 12 residues. Germline CDR1 reads SQVTM; CDR2 reads ANQGSEA. The CDR3: CSTEAMGETQYF. The CDR3 DNA reads TGCAGCACCGAGGCCATGGGCGAGACCCAGTACTTC.

The CDR3 DNA sequence: TGCGCCAGCGTACCGGGACTAGCGTACAATGAGCAGTTCTTC. The encoded protein is CASVPGLAYNEQFF. The chain carries TRBV5-1 and TRBJ2-1; 10 bases map to TRBD2. V was pared by 7 bases and J by 4 bases, with 5 bases of the junction left unmatched. This CDR3 has 14 amino acids. Per the germline V gene, CDR1 is SGHRS and CDR2 is YFSETQ.

The chain employs TRBV4-1 and TRBJ2-1; 8 bases fit TRBD2. Germline CDR1 is MGHRA and CDR2 is YSYEKL. Unmatched junction bases numbered 12, after V lost 4 bases and J lost 4 bases. CDR3 length: 17 residues. In DNA form, the CDR3 reads TGCGCCAGCAGCCCCCGGGACGGGGGGGCCGGTTACAATGAGCAGTTCTTC. Translation gives CASSPRDGGAGYNEQFF.

The V call is TRBV24-1, the J call TRBJ1-5; D not certain. The CDR3 is 14 residues long. Germline V gene lookup returns CDR1 KGHDR and CDR2 SFDVKD. V was trimmed by 1 base and J by 1 base, leaving 4 bases between them. DNA for the CDR3: TGTGCCACCAGTGATTTCCAGAGCAATCAGCCCCAGCATTTT. Amino acid sequence: CATSDFQSNQPQHF.

This clonotype was observed once. The chain is built from TRBV24-1 and TRBJ2-1; D possibly corresponds to TRBD2 (6 bases). Germline-derived CDR1 and CDR2 are KGHDR and SFDVKD. The CDR3 consists of 17 residues. V lost 3 bases to trimming and J lost 4 bases, with 18 bases between them. CDR3 DNA sequence: TGTGCCACCAGTGATGGAGGACTACCCGAGAAATACAATGAGCAGTTCTTC. Its translation: CATSDGGLPEKYNEQFF.

The rearrangement links TRBV20-1 to TRBJ2-3; 15 bases fit TRBD2. CDR1 is DFQATT, CDR2 SNEGSKA, per germline (reference sequence). Germline trimming cut 6 bases from V and 5 bases from J; bases unmatched to any gene: 9. There are 16 residues in the CDR3. The CDR3 protein is CSASGTSGGLQDTQYF. The CDR3 DNA follows: TGCAGTGCCTCCGGGACTAGCGGGGGGTTACAAGATACGCAGTATTTT.

There are a few counts of this clonotype. In DNA, the CDR3 is TGTGCCACCACAGGGGGCGCGGGCCATGGCTACACCTTC. Translated, it gives CATTGGAGHGYTF. The genes are TRBV6-5 and TRBJ1-2, with 9 bases fitting TRBD1. This CDR3 has 13 residues. The germline V gene has CDR1 MNHEY and CDR2 SVGAGI. Unmatched junction bases numbered 9, after V lost 10 bases and J lost 6 bases.

A few counts support this clonotype. The chain uses TRBV5-1 and TRBJ2-5, with D perhaps matching TRBD2 (5 bases). The germline V gene has CDR1 SGHRS and CDR2 YFSETQ. There are 13 residues in the CDR3. Between the trimmed V and J ends, which lost 4 bases and 5 bases, there was a span of 12 bases. The CDR3 DNA follows: TGCGCCAGCAGCCTCGCGAAGCGGGAGACCCAGTACTTC. Protein product: CASSLAKRETQYF.

The rearrangement joins TRBV3-1 to TRBJ2-3, with D hard to call. Trimming left V 4 bases short and J 0 bases short, with 8 bases between. Per germline, CDR1 LGHDT and CDR2 YNNKEL (reference sequence). The CDR3 is 14 residues long. CDR3 sequence reads: CASSPPRSTDTQYF. CDR3 DNA: TGTGCCAGCAGCCCCCCCAGGAGCACAGATACGCAGTATTTT.

This rearrangement joins TRBV5-1 to TRBJ2-3; no clear D. Germline assignment: CDR1 SGHRS and CDR2 YFSETQ. The CDR3 is made up of 16 amino acids. Between the trimmed V and J ends, which lost 1 base and 1 base, there was a span of 13 bases. CDR3 sequence (DNA): TGCGCCAGCAGCTTGCACCGGCGGAGCCGCACAGATACGCAGTATTTT. Residues: CASSLHRRSRTDTQYF.

J is TRBJ2-1 and V is TRBV29-1; maybe TRBD1 (6 bases). The CDR3 runs 17 residues. V dropped 3 bases and J dropped 0 bases, with 18 bases sitting between them. CDR1 is SQVTM and CDR2 is ANQGSEA in the germline V gene. The chain's CDR3 is CSVDDIGGRSSYNEQFF. The CDR3 DNA is TGCAGCGTTGATGATATAGGGGGAAGAAGCTCCTACAATGAGCAGTTCTTC.

DNA for the CDR3: TGTGCCAGCAGTCGAGTAGCGGGAACTGGGGCCAACGTCCTGACTTTC. It specifies CASSRVAGTGANVLTF. This chain connects TRBV25-1 to TRBJ2-6, with 8 bases matching TRBD2. CDR3 length: 16 amino acids. V lost 5 bases to trimming and J lost 2 bases; unmatched junction nucleotides: 5. Germline CDR1 reads MGHDK; CDR2 reads SYGVNS. The full variable domain, its missing parts supplied by reference TRBV25-1 and TRBJ2-6, is EADIYQTPRYLVIGTGKKITLECSQTMGHDKMYWYQQDPGMELHLIHYSYGVNSTEKGDLSSESTVSRIRTEHFPLTLESARPSHTSQYLCASSRVAGTGANVLTFGAGSRLTVL.

The V call is TRBV20-1, the J call TRBJ2-3; weak D call: TRBD2 (6 bases). Germline lookup yields CDR1 DFQATT and CDR2 SNEGSKA (reference sequence). The CDR3 contains 13 residues. Deletions cut 3 bases from V and 4 bases from J, with 11 bases between. DNA for the CDR3: TGCAGTGCTAGCGGGAGCGTCCCAGATACGCAGTATTTT. As protein: CSASGSVPDTQYF.

CDR3 in amino acids: CAISGQVGTDTQYF. The CDR3 DNA reads as TGTGCCATCAGCGGACAGGTGGGCACAGATACGCAGTATTTT. This chain joins TRBV10-3 and TRBJ2-3, with 7 bases that match TRBD1. Germline CDR1 ENHRY, CDR2 SYGVKD. Trimming at V came to 6 bases and at J to 1 base, leaving 4 bases not matched to a gene. The CDR3 sequence is 14 residues long.

The chain carries TRBV20-1 and TRBJ2-5; TRBD2 aligns across 11 bases. There are 14 residues in the CDR3. The junction had 7 bases not matched to a gene; V was cut back by 5 bases and J by 5 bases. CDR1 and CDR2 from the germline V gene are DFQATT and SNEGSKA (reference sequence). CDR3 DNA: TGCAGTGCTCCTGTAGCGGGGGGGCGGGAGACCCAGTACTTC. This codes for CSAPVAGGRETQYF.

The chain carries TRBV20-1 and TRBJ2-7; perhaps TRBD1 as D (5 bases). The germline V gene encodes CDR1 DFQATT and CDR2 SNEGSKA (reference sequence). The V end lost 5 bases, the J end lost 0 bases, and 8 bases lay between the germline ends. The CDR3 consists of 12 residues. Here the CDR3 reads CSAGAASYEQYF. In DNA form, the CDR3 reads TGCAGTGCTGGGGCGGCCTCCTACGAGCAGTACTTC.

The chain is built from TRBV12-3 or TRBV12-4 and TRBJ2-7; no firm D call. The germline V and J ends were trimmed by 5 bases and 0 bases, with 11 bases remaining between them. This CDR3 has 14 residues. CDR3 region: CASSVTRDSYEQYF. CDR3 DNA sequence: TGTGCCAGCAGTGTCACCAGAGACTCCTACGAGCAGTACTTC.

The chain uses TRBV28 and TRBJ2-5; TRBD1 agrees at 10 bases. J gave up 5 bases and V 7 bases, and 7 bases lay outside the gene matches. This CDR3 has 14 amino acids. Germline CDR1 reads MDHEN; CDR2 reads SYDVKM. This chain's CDR3 is CASKRQGARETQYF. The CDR3 nucleotides read TGTGCCAGCAAGAGACAGGGGGCGCGGGAGACCCAGTACTTC. Full variable domain (rest looked up from reference TRBV28 and TRBJ2-5): DVKVTQSSRYLVKRTGEKVFLECVQDMDHENMFWYRQDPGLGLRLIYFSYDVKMKEKGDIPEGYSVSREKKERFSLILESASTNQTSMYLCASKRQGARETQYFGPGTRLLVL.

The chain couples TRBV6-1 to TRBJ2-1, with D uncertain. This CDR3 spans 12 amino acids. Germline V gives CDR1 MNHNS, CDR2 SASEGT. V was shortened by 0 bases and J by 5 bases, with 2 bases between the two germline ends. DNA for the CDR3: TGTGCCAGCAGTGAAGCTCACAATGAGCAGTTCTTC. Translating it yields CASSEAHNEQFF.

The chain has TRBV20-1 and TRBJ1-1, with D tentatively TRBD1 (5 bases). V lost 6 bases to trimming and J lost 1 base, with 12 bases between them. CDR1 DFQATT and CDR2 SNEGSKA come from the germline V gene (reference sequence). The CDR3 extends over 13 amino acids. This chain's CDR3 is CSAKVGANTEAFF. In DNA form, the CDR3 reads TGCAGTGCCAAAGTTGGGGCGAACACTGAAGCTTTCTTT.

Worth noting for this clonotype: The junction does not match germline at one end; this may be a read error. The J gene is TRBJ2-7, the V gene TRBV29-1, with TRBD2 identical over 8 bases. From germline, CDR1 is SQVTM and CDR2 ANQGSEA. There are 14 residues in the CDR3. DNA for the CDR3: TGTAGCGTCGAAGTTTCCGGGAGGGGAAGCCCCCAGTACTTC. Translating gives CSVEVSGRGSPQYF.

This clonotype showed up just a few times. V gene TRBV20-1 combines with J gene TRBJ2-7; D is undetermined. Germline V gene data show CDR1 as DFQATT and CDR2 as SNEGSKA (reference sequence). V was cut by 2 bases and J by 3 bases, with 14 bases left in between. This CDR3 is built from 14 residues. DNA of the CDR3: TGCAGTGCTAGACAGGCTGGCAACCGCTACGAGCAGTACTTC. This translates into CSARQAGNRYEQYF.

The chain is built from TRBV6-6 and TRBJ1-2; the D gene is possibly TRBD1 (6 bases). Trimming cost V 7 bases and J 2 bases, with 14 bases left between them. CDR3 length: 14 amino acids. The V gene's germline CDR1 is MNHNY and CDR2 SVGAGI (reference sequence). This CDR3 is CASIGQTINYGYTF. The CDR3 bases are TGTGCCAGCATCGGACAGACTATCAACTATGGCTACACCTTC.

The V and J genes are TRBV6-6 and TRBJ1-6; 12 positions match TRBD1. This CDR3 region has 17 residues. J gave up 6 bases and V 4 bases, and 7 bases lay outside the gene matches. Germline CDR1 MNHNY, CDR2 SVGAGI (reference sequence). The CDR3 sequence: CASSFTGTGGFNSPLHF. DNA for the CDR3: TGTGCCAGCAGTTTCACCGGGACAGGGGGCTTTAATTCACCCCTCCACTTT.

The chain uses TRBV12-3 or TRBV12-4 and TRBJ2-4; 7 nucleotides line up with TRBD1. TRBJ2-7 matches the DNA end more closely, so the J call is doubtful. CDR3 length: 15 residues. This chain's CDR3 is CASSLANRGFGEQYF. The CDR3 DNA follows: TGTGCCAGCAGTTTAGCCAACAGGGGTTTCGGCGAGCAGTACTTC.